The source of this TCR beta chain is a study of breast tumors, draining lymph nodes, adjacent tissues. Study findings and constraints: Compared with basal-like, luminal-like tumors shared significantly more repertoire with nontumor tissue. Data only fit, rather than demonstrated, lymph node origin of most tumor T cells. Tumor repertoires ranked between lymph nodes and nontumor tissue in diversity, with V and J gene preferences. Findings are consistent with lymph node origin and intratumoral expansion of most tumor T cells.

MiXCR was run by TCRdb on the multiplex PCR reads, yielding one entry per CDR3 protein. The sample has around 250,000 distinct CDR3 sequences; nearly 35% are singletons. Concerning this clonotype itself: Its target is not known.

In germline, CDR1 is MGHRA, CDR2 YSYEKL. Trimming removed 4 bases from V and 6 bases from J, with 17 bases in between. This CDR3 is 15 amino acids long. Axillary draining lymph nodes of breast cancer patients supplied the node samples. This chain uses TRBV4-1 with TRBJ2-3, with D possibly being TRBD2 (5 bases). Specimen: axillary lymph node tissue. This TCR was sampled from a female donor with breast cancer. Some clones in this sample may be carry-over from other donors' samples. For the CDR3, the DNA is TGCGCCAGCAGCCTTGTGGTGGGAGCAGGCGATACGCAGTATTTT. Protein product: CASSLVVGAGDTQYF.